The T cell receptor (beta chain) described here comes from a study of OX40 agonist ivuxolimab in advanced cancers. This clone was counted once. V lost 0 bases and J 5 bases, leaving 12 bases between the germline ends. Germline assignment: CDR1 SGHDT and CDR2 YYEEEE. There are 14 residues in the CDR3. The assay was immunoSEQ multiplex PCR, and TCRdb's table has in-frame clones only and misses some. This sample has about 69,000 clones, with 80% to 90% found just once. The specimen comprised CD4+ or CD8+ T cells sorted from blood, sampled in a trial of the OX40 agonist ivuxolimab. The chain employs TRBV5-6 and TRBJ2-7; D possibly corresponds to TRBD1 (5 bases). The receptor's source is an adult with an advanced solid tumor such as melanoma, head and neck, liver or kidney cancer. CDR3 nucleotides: TGTGCCAGCAGCTTGGTCGACAGCTTAAACGAGCAGTACTTC. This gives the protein CASSLVDSLNEQYF.